What follows are 31 T cell receptor beta chains derived from one specimen sequenced in a study of cytomegalovirus exposure and HLA in healthy donors. The PCR ran on 60 Vbeta and 13 Jbeta primers. The assay was immunoSEQ multiplex PCR, and TCRdb's table has in-frame clones only and misses some. Among roughly 180,000 clones, around 80% were seen once, and the ten largest hold roughly 0.75%. Sequences were obtained from PBMCs. These receptors originate from a young woman in good health and CMV-seronegative.

CDR3 DNA sequence: TGTGCCACCAGCAGTGACCTCCTCGGACTAGCGGGAGCTCTTTACGAGCAGTACTTC. This translates into CATSSDLLGLAGALYEQYF. The V call is TRBV15, the J call TRBJ2-7; 13 nucleotides line up with TRBD2. The CDR3 runs to 19 residues. The germline V gene has CDR1 LNHNV and CDR2 YYDKDF (reference sequence). J gave up 4 bases and V 3 bases, and 15 bases lay outside the gene matches.

The V call is TRBV6-6, the J call TRBJ2-5; D possibly corresponds to TRBD1 (5 bases). V dropped 6 bases and J dropped 5 bases, with 16 bases sitting between them. CDR1 and CDR2 (germline): MNHNY, SVGAGI (reference sequence). The CDR3 is made up of 14 amino acids. This CDR3 reads CASSDLGALETQYF. CDR3 coding DNA: TGTGCCAGCAGCGACCTTGGGGCCCTCGAGACCCAGTACTTC.

The rearrangement links TRBV2 to TRBJ2-7, with TRBD2 matching over 8 bases. Germline V gene lookup returns CDR1 SNHLY and CDR2 FYNNEI. The CDR3 extends over 12 amino acids. J gave up 6 bases and V 8 bases, and 6 bases lay outside the gene matches. The CDR3: CASRLAGSEQYF. CDR3 sequence (DNA): TGTGCCAGCCGTCTAGCGGGCTCCGAGCAGTACTTC.

The V call is TRBV2, the J call TRBJ1-1; D remains unclear. Germline lookup yields CDR1 SNHLY and CDR2 FYNNEI. With 8 bases removed from V and 0 bases from J, the gap between germline ends came to 10 bases. This CDR3 spans 13 amino acids. The CDR3 reads CASHRHLNTEAFF. DNA of the CDR3: TGTGCCAGCCACCGACACCTGAACACTGAAGCTTTCTTT.

CDR3 sequence (DNA): TGCGCCAGCACGGGGTTATTGAGCTCTGGGGCCAACGTCCTGACTTTC. Protein product: CASTGLLSSGANVLTF. The chain employs TRBV5-1 and TRBJ2-6, with D tentatively TRBD2 (5 bases). The germline V gene encodes CDR1 SGHRS and CDR2 YFSETQ. Trimming removed 6 bases from V and 0 bases from J, with 13 bases in between. This CDR3 has 16 residues.

This clone was seen just once. V and J are TRBV19 and TRBJ2-3; TRBD1 is a possible D gene (6 bases). The V end lost 1 base, the J end lost 9 bases, and 8 bases lay between the germline ends. There are 12 residues in the CDR3. Germline values: CDR1 LNHDA, CDR2 SQIVND (reference sequence). CDR3 loop: CASSIVGGTQYF. CDR3 nucleotide sequence: TGTGCCAGTAGTATAGTTGGGGGCACGCAGTATTTT.

J is TRBJ2-5 and V is TRBV5-6, with 11 bases matching TRBD2. Germline lookup yields CDR1 SGHDT and CDR2 YYEEEE. The V segment lost 1 base and the J segment 5 bases; nucleotides outside the gene matches: 10. There are 17 residues in the CDR3. The CDR3 reads CASSLRVTSGIGETQYF. CDR3 DNA sequence: TGTGCCAGCAGCTTGAGGGTGACTAGCGGGATAGGGGAGACCCAGTACTTC.

A single count supports this clone. As DNA, the CDR3 is TGTGCCAGCTGTTATCTAGAAGTGACTAGCGGCTCAAGCACCGGGGAGCTGTTTTTT. Translating it yields CASCYLEVTSGSSTGELFF. The V call is TRBV28, the J call TRBJ2-2, with 9 bases aligning to TRBD2. Trimming at V came to 8 bases and at J to 4 bases, leaving 20 bases not matched to a gene. CDR3 length: 19 amino acids. Germline CDR1 reads MDHEN; CDR2 reads SYDVKM.

V and J are TRBV19 and TRBJ2-1; TRBD2 matches 8 bases. The V segment lost 3 bases and the J segment 7 bases; nucleotides outside the gene matches: 17. CDR1 LNHDA and CDR2 SQIVND come from the germline V gene (reference sequence). CDR3 length equals 18 residues. The CDR3 protein is CASSMGGKAGVQQNEQFF. The CDR3 nucleotides read TGTGCCAGTAGTATGGGGGGGAAAGCGGGAGTACAACAGAATGAGCAGTTCTTC.

This clone has a single count. The chain has TRBV5-6 and TRBJ1-4; TRBD1 is a possible D gene (5 bases). The CDR3 length is 14 residues. Trimming removed 3 bases from V and 7 bases from J, with 13 bases in between. Germline V gene data show CDR1 as SGHDT and CDR2 as YYEEEE. The CDR3 spells CASSYDTGVEKLFF. CDR3 bases: TGTGCCAGCAGCTATGACACGGGGGTTGAAAAACTGTTTTTT.

The chain combines TRBV30 with TRBJ1-6; D is uncertain. The CDR3 has 13 residues. Germline values: CDR1 GTSNPN, CDR2 SVGIG (reference sequence). The V gene lost 4 bases and the J gene lost 6 bases, with 10 bases spanning the gap. The CDR3: CAWNIGSNSPLHF. CDR3 coding DNA: TGTGCCTGGAACATAGGGAGTAATTCACCCCTCCACTTT.

V gene TRBV7-8 combines with J gene TRBJ1-4, with D possibly TRBD1 on 6 matching bases. CDR3 size: 17 residues. Trimming cost V 8 bases and J 3 bases, with 22 bases left between them. The V gene's germline CDR1 is SGHVS and CDR2 FQNEAQ. The CDR3 spells CASGPELLQGSNEKLFF. The CDR3 DNA is TGTGCCAGCGGACCCGAGTTACTACAGGGTTCTAATGAAAAACTGTTTTTT.

The chain links TRBV4-2 to TRBJ1-2; 7 bases line up with TRBD1. The germline V gene encodes CDR1 LGHNA and CDR2 YNFKEQ. V lost 0 bases, J lost 4 bases, and 14 bases stayed unmatched. This CDR3 has 18 residues. The CDR3 loop is CASSQDGGRDRAPYGYTF. CDR3 in DNA: TGTGCCAGCAGCCAAGATGGCGGACGAGACAGGGCCCCCTATGGCTACACCTTC.

This rearrangement joins TRBV6-1 to TRBJ2-5; 7 bases are a match to TRBD2. Germline CDR1 and CDR2: MNHNS and SASEGT. CDR3 length: 15 residues. V was pared by 11 bases and J by 5 bases, with 17 bases of the junction left unmatched. In DNA, the CDR3 is TGTGCCTCCCAGCTTGGGGCGGGAGATCTGGAGACCCAGTACTTC. It encodes CASQLGAGDLETQYF.

This rearrangement joins TRBV28 to TRBJ1-5, with 11 bases matching TRBD1. The length of the CDR3 is 21 residues. Per germline, CDR1 MDHEN and CDR2 SYDVKM. V lost 5 bases to trimming and J lost 0 bases; unmatched junction nucleotides: 18. In DNA, the CDR3 is TGTGCCAGCAGTGAAACCGGGACAGGGGGAATGCTGGAGGCTAGCAATCAGCCCCAGCATTTT. This sequence encodes CASSETGTGGMLEASNQPQHF.

The chain employs TRBV2 and TRBJ1-2; 11 bases are shared with TRBD1. V gave up 5 bases and J gave up 8 bases; unmatched junction bases: 13. Germline CDR1 SNHLY, CDR2 FYNNEI. The CDR3 totals 16 residues. The CDR3 nucleotides read TGTGCCAGCAGTCCAGGACAGGGGGCCCGACTCTACGGCTACACCTTC. It encodes CASSPGQGARLYGYTF. The whole variable domain, filled in from reference TRBV2 and TRBJ1-2, reads EPEVTQTPSHQVTQMGQEVILRCVPISNHLYFYWYRQILGQKVEFLVSFYNNEISEKSEIFDDQFSVERPDGSNFTLKIRSTKLEDSAMYFCASSPGQGARLYGYTFGSGTRLTVV.

The chain joins TRBV6-1 to TRBJ1-2; weak D call: TRBD1 (5 bases). The CDR3 is made up of 15 amino acids. The germline V gene has CDR1 MNHNS and CDR2 SASEGT. Between the trimmed V and J ends, which lost 1 base and 7 bases, there was a span of 16 bases. Here the CDR3 DNA reads TGTGCCAGCAGTGAAGGGAGGGGTCCCTTCTCTGGCTACACCTTC. Translating gives CASSEGRGPFSGYTF.

As to this clone: The same CDR3 arises from other DNA sequences in this sample as well. The chain combines TRBV7-9 with TRBJ1-4; D is undetermined. This CDR3 spans 17 amino acids. CDR1 and CDR2 (germline): SEHNR, FQNEAQ (reference sequence). V lost 3 bases and J 3 bases, leaving 17 bases between the germline ends. The CDR3 region has the DNA TGTGCCAGCAGCTTCACCTTAACGAGGGTGGCTAATGAAAAACTGTTTTTT. Protein: CASSFTLTRVANEKLFF. Drawing the rest from reference TRBV7-9 and TRBJ1-4, the complete variable domain is DTGVSQNPRHKITKRGQNVTFRCDPISEHNRLYWYRQTLGQGPEFLTYFQNEAQLEKSRLLSDRFSAERPKGSFSTLEIQRTEQGDSAMYLCASSFTLTRVANEKLFFGSGTQLSVL.

The chain employs TRBV28 and TRBJ2-7, with a possible D match to TRBD1 (6 bases). In germline, CDR1 is MDHEN, CDR2 SYDVKM. V was clipped by 3 bases and J by 2 bases, with 11 bases between them. The CDR3 spans 14 residues. The CDR3 sequence: CASSFGAGAYEQYF. CDR3 DNA: TGTGCCAGCAGTTTCGGGGCAGGGGCCTACGAGCAGTACTTC.

This chain uses TRBV25-1 with TRBJ2-1, with 9 bases aligning to TRBD2. Germline-derived CDR1 and CDR2 are MGHDK and SYGVNS. There are 15 residues in the CDR3. J gave up 6 bases and V 4 bases, and 7 bases lay outside the gene matches. CDR3 in DNA: TGTGCCAGCAGTGGCGGACTAGCGCAACTCAATGAGCAGTTCTTC. Amino acids: CASSGGLAQLNEQFF. Drawing the rest from reference TRBV25-1 and TRBJ2-1, the complete variable domain is EADIYQTPRYLVIGTGKKITLECSQTMGHDKMYWYQQDPGMELHLIHYSYGVNSTEKGDLSSESTVSRIRTEHFPLTLESARPSHTSQYLCASSGGLAQLNEQFFGPGTRLTVL.

The chain combines TRBV10-1 with TRBJ2-5; the D gene is possibly TRBD2 (7 bases). CDR3 size: 17 residues. The V gene lost 9 bases and the J gene lost 7 bases, with 30 bases spanning the gap. Germline V gene data show CDR1 as WNHNN and CDR2 as SYGVQD (reference sequence). This chain's CDR3 is CARRPEVGGRDTGTQYF. The CDR3 DNA follows: TGCGCCAGGCGCCCAGAGGTTGGAGGGAGGGACACTGGGACCCAGTACTTC.

The rearrangement joins TRBV7-8 to TRBJ2-1, with D possibly being TRBD2 (6 bases). The CDR3 is made up of 13 amino acids. The germline gives CDR1 SGHVS, CDR2 FQNEAQ. Trimming removed 5 bases at V and 7 bases at J, with 12 bases between. The CDR3 sequence is CASSVTRENEQFF. The CDR3 DNA sequence: TGTGCCAGCAGCGTGACCCGGGAGAATGAGCAGTTCTTC.

This chain connects TRBV5-6 to TRBJ2-5, with 7 bases identical to TRBD2. This CDR3 has 16 amino acids. The V gene's germline CDR1 is SGHDT and CDR2 YYEEEE. V shed 1 base and J 2 bases; nucleotides not matched to a gene: 8. The CDR3 nucleotides read TGTGCCAGCAGCTTGTTCCCCTGGGACTATCAAGAGACCCAGTACTTC. It yields the protein CASSLFPWDYQETQYF.

The V gene is TRBV2, the J gene TRBJ2-4, with D perhaps matching TRBD1 (6 bases). The CDR3 spans 15 residues. Trimming took 6 bases from V and 0 from J, leaving 12 bases between them. The V gene's germline CDR1 is SNHLY and CDR2 FYNNEI. The CDR3 protein is CASSGDTLAKNIQYF. The DNA for the CDR3 is TGTGCCAGCAGCGGGGACACCCTAGCCAAAAACATTCAGTACTTC.

This chain joins TRBV5-1 and TRBJ2-5; D may be TRBD1 (8 bases). Germline V gives CDR1 SGHRS, CDR2 YFSETQ. Trimming shortened V by 3 bases and J by 4 bases, and 22 bases separated the two germline ends. The CDR3 consists of 17 residues. The chain's CDR3 is CASSSGQGGTRVETQYF. DNA of the CDR3: TGCGCCAGCAGCTCTGGACAGGGAGGGACCAGGGTAGAGACCCAGTACTTC.

V gene TRBV5-1 combines with J gene TRBJ1-2; possible D gene TRBD1, 5 bases. Germline V gives CDR1 SGHRS, CDR2 YFSETQ. The V end lost 2 bases, the J end lost 5 bases, and 7 bases lay between the germline ends. There are 12 residues in the CDR3. The CDR3 protein is CASSFDSYGYTF. In DNA form, the CDR3 reads TGCGCCAGCAGCTTTGACAGTTATGGCTACACCTTC.

J is TRBJ2-7 and V is TRBV2; 11 nucleotides agree with TRBD2. V was pared by 6 bases and J by 2 bases, with 6 bases of the junction left unmatched. The CDR3 spans 15 residues. Germline V gene lookup returns CDR1 SNHLY and CDR2 FYNNEI. CDR3 sequence reads: CASRGGLAETYEQYF. CDR3 nucleotide sequence: TGTGCCAGCAGAGGGGGACTAGCGGAGACCTACGAGCAGTACTTC.

The V gene is TRBV19, the J gene TRBJ2-3; weak D call: TRBD1 (6 bases). Germline V gene lookup returns CDR1 LNHDA and CDR2 SQIVND (reference sequence). Trimming stripped 7 bases from V and 1 base from J, with 12 bases between. The CDR3 runs to 14 residues. The CDR3 region is CASKGQGRTDTQYF. The CDR3 region has the DNA TGTGCCAGTAAGGGCCAGGGGCGCACAGATACGCAGTATTTT. Drawing the rest from reference TRBV19 and TRBJ2-3, the complete variable domain is DGGITQSPKYLFRKEGQNVTLSCEQNLNHDAMYWYRQDPGQGLRLIYYSQIVNDFQKGDIAEGYSVSREKKESFPLTVTSAQKNPTAFYLCASKGQGRTDTQYFGPGTRLTVL.

This chain joins TRBV5-4 and TRBJ2-3; unclear D gene. Per germline, CDR1 SGHNT and CDR2 YYREEE (reference sequence). This CDR3 is 14 amino acids long. Trimming removed 2 bases from V and 4 bases from J, with 11 bases in between. CDR3 amino acids: CASSLIGVADTQYF. In DNA, the CDR3 is TGTGCCAGCAGCTTAATCGGAGTGGCAGATACGCAGTATTTT.

The chain is built from TRBV10-3 and TRBJ1-1; D gene unclear. V was clipped by 6 bases and J by 0 bases, with 5 bases between them. The CDR3 loop spans 12 amino acids. Germline V gene data show CDR1 as ENHRY and CDR2 as SYGVKD. The chain's CDR3 is CAIRQMNTEAFF. In DNA form, the CDR3 reads TGTGCCATCAGACAGATGAACACTGAAGCTTTCTTT.

This chain joins TRBV28 and TRBJ2-1; D perhaps matches TRBD1 (6 bases). Deletions cut 5 bases from V and 10 bases from J, with 18 bases between. The germline V gene encodes CDR1 MDHEN and CDR2 SYDVKM. The CDR3 extends over 14 amino acids. CDR3 coding DNA: TGTGCCAGCAGTCCCGGGACATGGGAAGTGGAGCAGTTCTTC. This codes for CASSPGTWEVEQFF.